This TCR beta chain was retrieved from a study of T cell responses to AZD1222 COVID-19 vaccine. Germline values: CDR1 SGHNT, CDR2 YENEEA. With 0 bases clipped from V and 10 bases from J, the junction kept 11 bases outside the gene matches. The CDR3 covers 16 residues. The data were produced by immunoSEQ multiplex PCR, yet TCRdb's version contains in-frame clones alone and is incomplete. The table lists 120,000 to 150,000 clones, roughly 88% of them singletons, with more than 13% in the top ten. This chain joins TRBV11-3 and TRBJ2-1; 8 bases map to TRBD2. The sample here was peripheral blood, taken on day 0 of AZD1222 vaccination. This sequence originates from an adult in good health. The CDR3 is CASSLDIGSGTGEQFF. As DNA, the CDR3 is TGTGCCAGCAGCTTAGATATTGGTAGCGGGACGGGAGAGCAGTTCTTC. Variable domain in full (rest from reference TRBV11-3 and TRBJ2-1): EAGVVQSPRYKIIEKKQPVAFWCNPISGHNTLYWYLQNLGQGPELLIRYENEEAVDDSQLPKDRFSAERLKGVDSTLKIQPAELGDSAVYLCASSLDIGSGTGEQFFGPGTRLTVL.